This TCR beta chain comes out of a study of blood T cell repertoires in COVID-19 (TCRdb year 2020). About the full investigation: Collaborator samples came from the United States, Italy and Spain and covered acute and convalescent phases of COVID-19. The material from the prospective study consisted of cDNA or gDNA derived from T cells, B-cell-depleted T cells, or PBMCs. The dataset comprised deeply sampled blood TCRbeta repertoires from subjects exposed to, actively infected with, or recovered from COVID-19. The repertoires were released in a freely available public database intended as a resource for research on the immune response to SARS-CoV-2. Samples were obtained from the ongoing ImmuneRACE study (first 160 participants) and from 1,254 subjects provided by 6 global collaborators. Sample metadata almost always included a de-identified subject ID, COVID-19 status, age in years and sex. Where available, HLA class I and class II types were obtained from metadata supplied by the sample provider rather than from assay-based typing. On the study overall, not on this receptor specifically: How much clinical and demographic metadata was included differed by source and by participant, and the metadata was provided uncurated.

CDR3 length: 14 amino acids, cysteine to phenylalanine. Only the CDR3 part of the read is kept: 42 bases, read in frame from the first base. Trimming removed 3 bases from V and 2 bases from J, leaving 14 bases between the germline ends. According to the germline V gene (reference sequence), CDR1 reads DFQATT and CDR2 reads SNEGSKA. TCRbeta CDR3 regions were amplified from genomic DNA using the immunoSEQ Assay, a bias-controlled multiplex PCR. In the authors' own workflow: Within the assay, amplification of reference gene primers was used to estimate how many nucleated cells each sample contained. To quantify the absolute abundance of each unique TCRbeta CDR3 rearrangement, sequence reads were collapsed and filtered. For each sample, productive Simpson clonality was calculated as the square root of Simpson's diversity index over productive rearrangements. Held by TCRdb, this immuneACCESS table contains in-frame sequences only and omits some clones. Under half of the omission traces to an unresolved V gene where checked; the cause of the rest is unknown. V, J and clone size were drawn from that table, and D and trimming were deduced from the DNA. The sample has 95,000 or so clones on record, about four fifths of them singletons. The ten biggest clones cover more than 4% of the sample.

One collaborating source in Seattle enrolled patients while the patients were actively infected and followed the patients over time throughout the course of disease. Each collaborating institution followed its own protocols to collect whole blood in K2EDTA tubes. For TCRbeta analysis, collaborators shipped samples as frozen whole blood, isolated PBMCs, or DNA extracted from either of those sample types. Worth noting for this clone: No antigen is known for it. Nothing much larger sits one base from this clone, and base qualities are not available.

The chain was built from TRBV20-1 and TRBJ2-7; TRBD2 is possibly the D segment (5 matching bases). The source material was peripheral blood. The sequence derives from a man at least 80 years old with COVID-19, enrolled during active disease. The CDR3 here reads CSASRDGVTYEQYF. The DNA sequence is TGCAGTGCTAGTCGGGATGGTGTAACCTACGAGCAGTACTTC.